These T cell receptor beta chains were read from a single sample in a study of a mutant IDH1 vaccine in newly diagnosed glioma. Clones were sequenced by immunoSEQ multiplex PCR, and TCRdb holds only the in-frame ones, with some missing. The sample carries about 67,000 clones, around 83% recorded once. These TCRs' antigens remain unknown. The sample in question was PBMCs, obtained from a glioma patient whose treatment included an IDH1 peptide vaccine. The receptors derive from a man aged 25 to 40 with glioma. The CDR3 runs from the conserved cysteine through the conserved F or W. The D gene is left open where the match is weak. A clone size is listed for some rows: how often the clone was seen (once, few, many), or a class if it is expanded.

d_gene,abundance,v_gene,j_gene,CDR3aa,CDR3nt
TRBD1,.,TRBV7-9,TRBJ1-3,CASSARQGARNTIYF,TGTGCCAGCAGCGCCCGACAGGGGGCCAGAAACACCATATATTTT
TRBD1,.,TRBV7-7,TRBJ1-5,CASSFSGQGSFRDYSNQPQHF,TGTGCCAGCAGCTTTTCGGGACAGGGGAGCTTTCGCGATTATAGCAATCAGCCCCAGCATTTT
.,.,TRBV27,TRBJ2-7,CASSLGTTYEQYF,TGTGCCAGCAGTTTAGGCACCACCTACGAGCAGTACTTC
.,.,TRBV14,TRBJ1-1,CASSPPPLNTEAFF,TGTGCCAGCAGCCCCCCGCCCTTGAACACTGAAGCTTTCTTT
.,.,TRBV30,TRBJ1-1,CAWSVSPNTEAFF,TGTGCCTGGAGTGTATCGCCCAACACTGAAGCTTTCTTT
.,.,TRBV19,TRBJ1-6,CASNRVYNSPLHF,TGTGCCAGTAATCGAGTCTATAATTCACCCCTCCACTTT
.,once,TRBV11-2,TRBJ2-7,CASSLVGSNAHEQYF,TGTGCCAGCAGCTTAGTAGGCTCCAACGCCCACGAGCAGTACTTC
.,.,TRBV18,TRBJ2-5,CASSPVSGSRLETQYF,TGTGCCAGCTCACCGGTGTCAGGGAGTCGGTTAGAGACCCAGTACTTC
.,.,TRBV5-1,TRBJ2-4,CASSPDPTRGNIQYF,TGCGCCAGCAGCCCCGACCCGACCCGGGGAAACATTCAGTACTTC
.,.,TRBV30,TRBJ1-1,CAWSDGVDPEAFF,TGTGCCTGGAGTGACGGAGTTGATCCTGAAGCTTTCTTT
TRBD1,.,TRBV10-2,TRBJ1-6,CASSGQGSFSPLHF,TGCGCCAGCTCCGGACAGGGCTCGTTTTCACCCCTCCACTTT
.,.,TRBV11-2,TRBJ1-1,CASSFGRGAGVPEAFF,TGTGCCAGCAGCTTTGGCCGTGGTGCAGGGGTGCCTGAAGCTTTCTTT
TRBD1,.,TRBV7-8,TRBJ1-2,CASSRTDREFFYGYTF,TGTGCCAGCAGCCGAACCGACAGGGAGTTTTTTTATGGCTACACCTTC
.,.,TRBV19,TRBJ1-4,CASTRLQSGYEKLFF,TGTGCCAGTACCCGCCTCCAGTCTGGTTATGAAAAACTGTTTTTT
TRBD1,few,TRBV19,TRBJ1-5,CASSISAGGHQPQHF,TGTGCCAGTAGTATATCGGCAGGGGGCCATCAGCCCCAGCATTTT
TRBD1,.,TRBV30,TRBJ2-5,CAWTPLTGGETQYF,TGTGCCTGGACCCCACTAACAGGGGGGGAGACCCAGTACTTC
.,.,TRBV6-5,TRBJ2-2,CASSYSYTGELFF,TGTGCCAGCAGTTACTCCTACACCGGGGAGCTGTTTTTT
.,few,TRBV25-1,TRBJ1-1,CASRPSVATEAFF,TGTGCCAGCAGACCCTCTGTCGCGACTGAAGCTTTCTTT
TRBD1,few,TRBV27,TRBJ1-1,CASREGTGGFTEAFF,TGTGCCAGCAGGGAAGGGACAGGGGGCTTCACTGAAGCTTTCTTT
.,.,TRBV6-1,TRBJ1-4,CASSELGTATNEKLFF,TGTGCCAGCAGTGAGCTAGGTACCGCAACTAATGAAAAACTGTTTTTT
.,.,TRBV5-1,TRBJ1-1,CASSSPRGVGMNTEAFF,TGCGCCAGCAGCTCCCCTAGGGGGGTTGGGATGAACACTGAAGCTTTCTTT
.,once,TRBV7-6,TRBJ1-4,CASSLSSGEKLFF,TGTGCCAGCAGCTTATCATCTGGTGAAAAACTGTTTTTT
.,.,TRBV4-1,TRBJ2-7,CASSQEGRQMNEQYF,TGCGCCAGCAGCCAAGAAGGCAGGCAGATGAACGAGCAGTACTTC
TRBD1,.,TRBV5-4,TRBJ1-6,CASSAPSTGQGSPLHF,TGTGCCAGCAGCGCCCCCTCGACAGGACAGGGTTCACCCCTCCACTTT
.,.,TRBV5-1,TRBJ2-7,CASSLGRTVYEQYF,TGCGCCAGCAGCTTGGGGCGGACGGTCTACGAGCAGTACTTC
.,.,TRBV5-6,TRBJ1-1,CASSRMDGGTEAFF,TGTGCCAGCAGCCGCATGGACGGTGGGACTGAAGCTTTCTTT
.,.,TRBV6-6,TRBJ2-1,CASSYSLGGNEQFF,TGTGCCAGCAGTTACTCGTTGGGGGGCAATGAGCAGTTCTTC
.,.,TRBV6-6,TRBJ1-1,CASSSQGLGSFF,TGTGCCAGCAGTTCGCAGGGCCTGGGATCTTTCTTT
.,.,TRBV11-2,TRBJ2-7,CASSSPQGGPYEQYF,TGTGCCAGCAGCTCCCCACAGGGTGGGCCCTACGAGCAGTACTTC
TRBD2,.,TRBV7-8,TRBJ2-1,CASSPSPTGTNNEQFF,TGTGCCAGCAGCCCCTCCCCAACCGGGACTAACAATGAGCAGTTCTTC
.,.,TRBV28,TRBJ2-6,CASSYIGGAGANVLTF,TGTGCCAGCAGTTATATAGGGGGGGCTGGGGCCAACGTCCTGACTTTC
.,.,TRBV4-1,TRBJ2-7,CASSRDQGTYEQYF,TGCGCCAGCAGCCGAGACCAGGGAACCTACGAGCAGTACTTC
.,.,TRBV7-9,TRBJ1-2,CASSLGRADPYGYTF,TGTGCCAGCAGCTTAGGGAGGGCAGACCCATATGGCTACACCTTC
.,.,TRBV4-2,TRBJ2-7,CASSQVPQQSPFYEQYF,TGTGCCAGCAGCCAAGTCCCACAGCAAAGCCCCTTCTACGAGCAGTACTTC
.,.,TRBV5-1,TRBJ1-1,CASSLNINTEAFF,TGCGCCAGCAGCTTAAACATCAACACTGAAGCTTTCTTT
TRBD1,.,TRBV28,TRBJ1-5,CATDGGQGLLNQPQHF,TGTGCCACCGACGGGGGACAGGGGCTATTGAATCAGCCCCAGCATTTT
TRBD1,.,TRBV2,TRBJ1-2,CASSKDRGANYGYTF,TGTGCCAGCAGCAAGGACAGGGGAGCCAACTATGGCTACACCTTC
.,.,TRBV28,TRBJ2-7,CASSFSPGLGDLTYEQYF,TGTGCCAGCAGTTTTTCCCCCGGGTTAGGGGACCTAACCTACGAGCAGTACTTC
TRBD1,.,TRBV7-8,TRBJ2-2,CASSFRGQMNTGELFF,TGTGCCAGCAGCTTCAGGGGGCAAATGAACACCGGGGAGCTGTTTTTT
TRBD1,.,TRBV5-6,TRBJ1-2,CASSPGQGAGYTF,TGTGCCAGCAGCCCGGGACAGGGCGCTGGCTACACCTTC
.,.,TRBV7-9,TRBJ2-7,CASSLASAYEQYF,TGTGCCAGCAGCTTAGCATCCGCCTACGAGCAGTACTTC
.,once,TRBV13,TRBJ2-7,CASSSRGEQYF,TGTGCCAGCAGCTCCCGGGGGGAGCAGTACTTC
TRBD2,.,TRBV27,TRBJ2-7,CASTRWAGTNSYEQYF,TGTGCCAGCACAAGGTGGGCCGGGACTAACTCCTACGAGCAGTACTTC
TRBD1,.,TRBV6-1,TRBJ1-6,CASSVGTGEYSPLHF,TGTGCCAGCAGTGTCGGGACAGGGGAATATTCACCCCTCCACTTT
.,.,TRBV27,TRBJ1-2,CASSRAAFYGYTF,TGTGCCAGCAGTCGGGCAGCCTTCTATGGCTACACCTTC
.,.,TRBV4-1,TRBJ1-1,CASSQGGELTNTEAFF,TGCGCCAGCAGCCAAGGAGGGGAGTTGACGAACACTGAAGCTTTCTTT
.,.,TRBV15,TRBJ1-5,CATSRVLTGSNQPQHF,TGTGCCACCAGCAGAGTTCTGACGGGGAGCAATCAGCCCCAGCATTTT
.,.,TRBV5-1,TRBJ1-1,CASSLSSHEAFF,TGCGCCAGCAGCCTCAGCAGCCATGAAGCTTTCTTT
.,.,TRBV9,TRBJ2-5,CASSVAGTLKETQYF,TGTGCCAGCAGCGTAGCCGGGACACTAAAAGAGACCCAGTACTTC
.,few,TRBV5-1,TRBJ1-1,CASQQVSMNTEAFF,TGCGCCAGCCAACAGGTCTCCATGAACACTGAAGCTTTCTTT
TRBD1,.,TRBV19,TRBJ2-7,CASSIDSGTGTYEQYF,TGTGCCAGTAGTATAGATTCCGGGACAGGGACCTACGAGCAGTACTTC
.,.,TRBV4-1,TRBJ2-2,CASSQEVPPLSGELFF,TGCGCCAGCAGCCAAGAAGTACCCCCCCTAAGCGGGGAGCTGTTTTTT
.,.,TRBV25-1,TRBJ1-1,CASSTPRGAHTEAFF,TGTGCCAGCAGTACCCCCCGGGGGGCGCACACTGAAGCTTTCTTT